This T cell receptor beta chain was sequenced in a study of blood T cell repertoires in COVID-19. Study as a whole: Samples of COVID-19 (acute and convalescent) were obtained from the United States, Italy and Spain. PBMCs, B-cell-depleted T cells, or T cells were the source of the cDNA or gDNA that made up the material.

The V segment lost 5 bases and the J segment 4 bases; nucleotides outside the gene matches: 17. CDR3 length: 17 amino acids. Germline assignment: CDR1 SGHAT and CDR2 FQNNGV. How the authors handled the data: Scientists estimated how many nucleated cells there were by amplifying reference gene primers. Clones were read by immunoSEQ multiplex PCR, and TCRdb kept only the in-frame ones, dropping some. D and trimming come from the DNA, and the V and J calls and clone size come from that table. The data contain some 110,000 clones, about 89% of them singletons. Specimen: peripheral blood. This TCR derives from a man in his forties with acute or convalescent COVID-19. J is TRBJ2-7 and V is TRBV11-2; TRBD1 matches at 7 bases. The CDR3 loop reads CASSPWKYIDRVYEQYF. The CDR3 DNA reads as TGTGCCAGCAGCCCCTGGAAGTATATAGACAGGGTGTACGAGCAGTACTTC.